The 30 T cell receptor beta chains below were found in one sample sequenced in a study of blood T cell repertoires in COVID-19. Profiling relied on immunoSEQ multiplex PCR, and the TCRdb table lists in-frame clones only, not all of them. The data contain about 81,000 clones, 70% to 85% of them seen just once; the ten biggest clones take up roughly 13%. Sequences were obtained from peripheral blood. The receptors here all came from a human donor in a cohort sampled during active COVID-19.

This chain joins TRBV19 and TRBJ1-1; 9 nucleotides agree with TRBD1. In germline, CDR1 is LNHDA, CDR2 SQIVND (reference sequence). V shed 1 base and J 0 bases; nucleotides not matched to a gene: 3. The CDR3 runs 16 residues. The CDR3 DNA follows: TGTGCCAGTAGTATAGGGGGACAGGGACTGAACACTGAAGCTTTCTTT. It encodes CASSIGGQGLNTEAFF.

This clone has just one count. This sequence joins TRBV7-8 and TRBJ2-3, with TRBD2 matching 11 bases. In germline, CDR1 is SGHVS, CDR2 FQNEAQ. The V and J ends lost 2 bases and 5 bases, in that order; junction bases with no gene match: 9. The CDR3 contains 17 residues. The CDR3 bases are TGTGCCAGCAGCTTAAGGCTAGCGGGGGGCCCCCAAGATACGCAGTATTTT. Residues: CASSLRLAGGPQDTQYF.

The genes are TRBV7-3 and TRBJ2-7, with TRBD1 matching over 11 bases. CDR1 and CDR2 (germline): SGHTA, FQGTGA. CDR3 length: 13 amino acids. After removal of 5 bases from V and 9 bases from J, the junction contained 6 bases not matched to a gene. DNA of the CDR3: TGTGCCAGCAGCCCGAGGACAGGGGGCGCGCAGTACTTC. This sequence encodes CASSPRTGGAQYF. Full variable domain (rest looked up from reference TRBV7-3 and TRBJ2-7): GAGVSQTPSNKVTEKGKYVELRCDPISGHTALYWYRQSLGQGPEFLIYFQGTGAADDSGLPNDRFFAVRPEGSVSTLKIQRTERGDSAVYLCASSPRTGGAQYFGPGTRLTVT.

V is TRBV2 and J is TRBJ2-2; perhaps TRBD2 as D (6 bases). From germline, CDR1 is SNHLY and CDR2 FYNNEI. This CDR3 contains 16 residues. Trimming shortened V by 7 bases and J by 7 bases, and 22 bases separated the two germline ends. The CDR3 bases are TGTGCCAGCACCCGACTAGTGGAGGTTTTTGGCGGGGAGCTGTTTTTT. Translating gives CASTRLVEVFGGELFF.

V gene TRBV3-1 (or the pseudogene TRBV3-2) combines with J gene TRBJ2-7; tentatively, D is TRBD1 (6 bases). Germline V gives CDR1 LGHDT, CDR2 YNNKEL (reference sequence). This CDR3 spans 17 amino acids. Trimming cost V 3 bases and J 0 bases, with 18 bases left between them. The CDR3 nucleotides read TGTGCCAGCAGCCAGAACCCCGGACAGTCGAGCTCCTACGAGCAGTACTTC. It specifies CASSQNPGQSSSYEQYF.

The chain links TRBV30 to TRBJ2-3; a weak D match, TRBD2 (7 bases). The V and J ends lost 1 base and 4 bases respectively, with 9 bases between them. CDR3 size: 13 residues. CDR1 and CDR2 from the germline V gene are GTSNPN and SVGIG (reference sequence). The CDR3 region is CAWSAGGPDTQYF. The CDR3 bases are TGTGCCTGGAGTGCGGGGGGCCCAGATACGCAGTATTTT.

This clone has just one count. The rearrangement joins TRBV5-6 to TRBJ1-2; D is unclear. Germline values: CDR1 SGHDT, CDR2 YYEEEE. V lost 1 base, J lost 0 bases, and 4 bases lay in between. CDR3 length: 13 amino acids. The chain's CDR3 is CASSLSSNYGYTF. CDR3 in DNA: TGTGCCAGCAGCTTGTCGTCTAACTATGGCTACACCTTC. The full variable domain, completed using reference TRBV5-6 and TRBJ1-2, is DAGVTQSPTHLIKTRGQQVTLRCSPKSGHDTVSWYQQALGQGPQFIFQYYEEEERQRGNFPDRFSGHQFPNYSSELNVNALLLGDSALYLCASSLSSNYGYTFGSGTRLTVV.

V is TRBV3-1 (or the pseudogene TRBV3-2) and J is TRBJ1-1, with TRBD1 matching over 10 bases. Looked up from germline, CDR1 is LGHDT and CDR2 is YNNKEL (reference sequence). The CDR3 spans 15 residues. The V gene end was trimmed by 1 base and the J gene end by 6 bases; junction bases not matched to a gene: 5. The CDR3: CASSQVRQGASEAFF. The CDR3 DNA reads TGTGCCAGCAGCCAAGTTCGACAGGGGGCCTCTGAAGCTTTCTTT.

The chain employs TRBV5-6 and TRBJ2-7, with D possibly TRBD2 on 5 matching bases. Trimming cost V 0 bases and J 6 bases, with 10 bases left between them. CDR3 length equals 13 residues. CDR1 and CDR2 (germline): SGHDT, YYEEEE. The CDR3 DNA reads TGTGCCAGCAGCTTGGGTGTCAGCGGCGAGCAGTACTTC. Protein product: CASSLGVSGEQYF. The full variable domain, rest sourced from reference TRBV5-6 and TRBJ2-7, is DAGVTQSPTHLIKTRGQQVTLRCSPKSGHDTVSWYQQALGQGPQFIFQYYEEEERQRGNFPDRFSGHQFPNYSSELNVNALLLGDSALYLCASSLGVSGEQYFGPGTRLTVT.

The CDR3 sequence: CASSPRGGDNYGYTF. In DNA, the CDR3 is TGTGCCAGCAGCCCCCGGGGAGGGGATAACTATGGCTACACCTTC. The V and J genes are TRBV5-4 and TRBJ1-2; the D gene is possibly TRBD1 (5 bases). CDR3 length: 15 residues. CDR1 and CDR2 (germline): SGHNT, YYREEE (reference sequence). V lost 4 bases to trimming and J lost 1 base, with 14 bases between them.

The CDR3 DNA follows: TGTGCCAGCAGTTACTCGAGGGGGACCGTTGAGCAGTACTTC. Translation gives CASSYSRGTVEQYF. The chain combines TRBV6-2 or TRBV6-3 with TRBJ2-7, with D perhaps matching TRBD1 (6 bases). The CDR3 consists of 14 residues. V was pared by 0 bases and J by 7 bases, with 13 bases between. Germline assignment: CDR1 MNHEY and CDR2 SVGEGT.

This chain links TRBV7-9 with TRBJ2-7; D is unclear. In germline, CDR1 is SEHNR, CDR2 FQNEAQ (reference sequence). The length of the CDR3 is 15 residues. V shed 5 bases and J shed 5 bases, with 19 bases lying between them. The CDR3 bases are TGTGCCAGCAGCCTAACAGTTCCCCTTTATGACGAGCAGTACTTC. It specifies CASSLTVPLYDEQYF.

The rearrangement joins TRBV19 to TRBJ2-7; D gene uncertain. Germline V CDR1 and CDR2: LNHDA, SQIVND (reference sequence). The CDR3 loop spans 11 amino acids. Trimming pared 8 bases from V and 6 bases from J, leaving 11 bases between. The CDR3 DNA sequence: TGTGCCAGTGCGGAAGGTCGCGAGCAGTACTTC. Protein sequence: CASAEGREQYF.

V usage is TRBV5-1 and J usage is TRBJ1-3, with D hard to call. The germline V gene encodes CDR1 SGHRS and CDR2 YFSETQ. The germline V and J ends were trimmed by 1 base and 0 bases, with 8 bases remaining between them. The CDR3 extends over 15 amino acids. In DNA form, the CDR3 reads TGCGCCAGCAGCTTGATGGCTGACTCTGGAAACACCATATATTTT. Translation gives CASSLMADSGNTIYF.

In this sample, this clone turned up once. V and J are TRBV6-2 or TRBV6-3 and TRBJ2-3; TRBD2 aligns across 9 bases. Germline V gene lookup returns CDR1 MNHEY and CDR2 SVGEGT. J was trimmed by 5 bases and V by 4 bases; bases with no gene match: 10. This CDR3 has 16 amino acids. CDR3 amino acids: CASSSIAGVSGDTQYF. The CDR3 nucleotides read TGTGCCAGCAGTTCGATAGCGGGGGTTTCTGGAGATACGCAGTATTTT.

The chain has TRBV7-3 and TRBJ2-3; 10 bases are shared with TRBD2. The CDR3 consists of 15 residues. The germline V gene has CDR1 SGHTA and CDR2 FQGTGA. Trimming took 2 bases from V and 5 from J; bases not matched to a gene: 4. DNA of the CDR3: TGTGCCAGCAGCTTACAGGGACTAGCGTTAGATACGCAGTATTTT. Translated, it gives CASSLQGLALDTQYF.

The rearrangement links TRBV7-8 to TRBJ2-5, with a weak D call TRBD2 (6 bases). The CDR3 has 15 amino acids. Trimming took off 4 bases at V and 1 base at J, with 13 bases between the two ends. Germline values: CDR1 SGHVS, CDR2 FQNEAQ. The CDR3 bases are TGTGCCAGCAGCTCGTACCGGGACTTCCAAGAGACCCAGTACTTC. This encodes CASSSYRDFQETQYF.

The genes are TRBV5-8 and TRBJ1-2; D is unclear. The V gene's germline CDR1 is SGHTS and CDR2 YDEGEE. Trimming cost V 2 bases and J 4 bases, with 6 bases left between them. The CDR3 loop spans 12 amino acids. The CDR3 region is CASSFGAYGYTF. CDR3 nucleotides: TGTGCCAGCAGCTTCGGAGCCTATGGCTACACCTTC.

The V call is TRBV4-1, the J call TRBJ2-3; 8 positions match TRBD2. This CDR3 region has 14 residues. After removal of 10 bases from V and 4 bases from J, the junction contained 10 bases not matched to a gene. CDR1 and CDR2 (germline): MGHRA, YSYEKL. CDR3 residues: CANSSGGRPDTQYF. In DNA form, the CDR3 reads TGCGCCAATTCGTCGGGGGGGAGGCCAGATACGCAGTATTTT.

The CDR3: CASSLGPSGGDHSTDTQYF. In nucleotides, the CDR3 is TGTGCCAGCAGCTTAGGGCCAAGTGGGGGGGATCATAGCACAGATACGCAGTATTTT. The V and J genes are TRBV5-4 and TRBJ2-3, with TRBD2 matching over 7 bases. Germline V gene sequence: CDR1 SGHNT, CDR2 YYREEE (reference sequence). The CDR3 has 19 amino acids. Losses at the gene ends were 2 bases for V and 0 bases for J; bases not matched to a gene: 15.

V gene TRBV6-6 combines with J gene TRBJ2-7, with 8 bases identical to TRBD1. Germline CDR1 MNHNY, CDR2 SVGAGI (reference sequence). The CDR3 sequence is 13 residues long. Unmatched junction bases numbered 4, after V lost 7 bases and J lost 2 bases. CDR3 amino acids: CASKAGGPYEQYF. Here the CDR3 DNA reads TGTGCCAGCAAGGCAGGGGGCCCCTACGAGCAGTACTTC.

In this sample, this clone turned up a few times. The chain uses TRBV7-9 and TRBJ2-7; TRBD1 matches at 10 bases. The CDR3 sequence is 18 residues long. The V segment lost 1 base and the J segment 1 base; nucleotides outside the gene matches: 10. Germline lookup yields CDR1 SEHNR and CDR2 FQNEAQ (reference sequence). The CDR3 sequence is CASSLGGTGEAPSYEQYF. In DNA, the CDR3 is TGTGCCAGCAGCTTAGGGGGGACAGGGGAAGCTCCTTCCTACGAGCAGTACTTC.

This clone came up many times. The rearrangement uses TRBV6-2 or TRBV6-3 and TRBJ2-7, with 7 bases lining up with TRBD1. Unmatched junction bases numbered 12, after V lost 5 bases and J lost 5 bases. Germline loops: CDR1 MNHEY, CDR2 SVGEGT. This CDR3 is built from 15 residues. The CDR3 bases are TGTGCCAGCAGTCCCCGAGGCAGGGGGTTTAACGAGCAGTACTTC. Amino acid sequence: CASSPRGRGFNEQYF.

The chain uses TRBV28 and TRBJ1-1; D perhaps matches TRBD1 (5 bases). The CDR3 has 14 residues. V gave up 11 bases and J gave up 1 base, with 17 bases separating them. Germline V gene lookup returns CDR1 MDHEN and CDR2 SYDVKM. Written as DNA, the CDR3 is TGTGCCGGTACTTCGCAGGGAAAGAACACTGAAGCTTTCTTT. Amino acid sequence: CAGTSQGKNTEAFF. Using reference TRBV28 and TRBJ1-1 for the parts outside the CDR3, the full variable domain is DVKVTQSSRYLVKRTGEKVFLECVQDMDHENMFWYRQDPGLGLRLIYFSYDVKMKEKGDIPEGYSVSREKKERFSLILESASTNQTSMYLCAGTSQGKNTEAFFGQGTRLTVV.

This chain joins TRBV14 and TRBJ1-2; the D is unclear. CDR1 SGHDN and CDR2 FVKESK come from the germline V gene. There are 14 residues in the CDR3. The V end lost 0 bases, the J end lost 0 bases, and 5 bases lay between the germline ends. CDR3 region: CASSQDPANYGYTF. The CDR3 DNA is TGTGCCAGCAGCCAAGATCCGGCTAACTATGGCTACACCTTC.

This rearrangement joins TRBV20-1 to TRBJ2-7; TRBD2 agrees at 7 bases. The germline V gene has CDR1 DFQATT and CDR2 SNEGSKA (reference sequence). V gave up 3 bases and J gave up 3 bases; unmatched junction bases: 5. The CDR3 is 13 amino acids. Here the CDR3 DNA reads TGCAGTGCTAGTCGGGGGGAGAGCTACGAGCAGTACTTC. Translation: CSASRGESYEQYF.

The V gene is TRBV20-1, the J gene TRBJ1-5; TRBD1 matches 10 bases. The ends lost 3 bases at V and 2 bases at J; junction bases unmatched: 13. Germline loops: CDR1 DFQATT, CDR2 SNEGSKA (reference sequence). This CDR3 is 18 amino acids long. CDR3 DNA sequence: TGCAGTGCTAGTAGGGACAGGGGCGCCGGGTCGGGCAATCAGCCCCAGCATTTT. This sequence encodes CSASRDRGAGSGNQPQHF.

This sequence joins TRBV5-1 and TRBJ2-7, with TRBD1 matching over 7 bases. The ends lost 5 bases at V and 0 bases at J; junction bases unmatched: 8. Per the germline V gene, CDR1 is SGHRS and CDR2 is YFSETQ. This CDR3 region has 15 residues. CDR3 sequence reads: CASRIGQGVSYEQYF. The CDR3 DNA is TGCGCCAGCAGGATCGGGCAGGGGGTCTCCTACGAGCAGTACTTC.

J is TRBJ1-2 and V is TRBV15; 7 nucleotides agree with TRBD1. CDR1 and CDR2 (germline): LNHNV, YYDKDF (reference sequence). The length of the CDR3 is 15 residues. Trimming cost V 1 base and J 6 bases; bases outside gene matches: 8. DNA for the CDR3: TGTGCCACCAGCAGAGTGGCCAGGGGGAATGATGGCTACACCTTC. This encodes CATSRVARGNDGYTF. The full variable domain, in which reference TRBV15 and TRBJ1-2 provide the parts outside the CDR3, is DAMVIQNPRYQVTQFGKPVTLSCSQTLNHNVMYWYQQKSSQAPKLLFHYYDKDFNNEADTPDNFQSRRPNTSFCFLDIRSPGLGDTAMYLCATSRVARGNDGYTFGSGTRLTVV.

This chain uses TRBV3-1 (or the pseudogene TRBV3-2) with TRBJ1-4; D may be TRBD1 (6 bases). Trimming took off 3 bases at V and 0 bases at J, with 14 bases between the two ends. This CDR3 is built from 17 residues. Germline V gives CDR1 LGHDT, CDR2 YNNKEL (reference sequence). The CDR3 bases are TGTGCCAGCAGCCACGCAGGGGTCGTTTCAACTAATGAAAAACTGTTTTTT. It is translated as CASSHAGVVSTNEKLFF.